Presented here are 9 T cell receptor beta chains from one specimen sequenced in a study of cytomegalovirus exposure and HLA in healthy donors. Both 60 Vbeta primers and 13 Jbeta primers went into the PCR. Here immunoSEQ multiplex PCR was the method, and the copy in TCRdb shows in-frame clones only, minus some. The sample has about 160,000 clones; roughly 83% are singletons. Specimen: PBMCs. These receptors were obtained from a boy between 2 and 10 years old in good health and CMV-seronegative.

V gene TRBV15 combines with J gene TRBJ2-7; TRBD2 matches 7 bases. Unmatched junction bases numbered 8, after V lost 1 base and J lost 5 bases. The CDR3 length is 15 residues. The germline gives CDR1 LNHNV, CDR2 YYDKDF (reference sequence). The chain's CDR3 is CATSRVGGRVNEQYF. CDR3 coding DNA: TGTGCCACCAGCAGAGTGGGGGGGAGAGTGAACGAGCAGTACTTC.

This chain uses TRBV7-8 with TRBJ2-5; 9 bases fit TRBD2. The J call may be wrong; the DNA end is better matched by TRBJ2-7. This CDR3 contains 17 residues. Per germline, CDR1 SGHVS and CDR2 FQNEAQ. The CDR3 spells CASSLAFFSGSGHEQYF. The DNA of the CDR3 is TGTGCCAGCAGCTTAGCCTTCTTTAGCGGGAGCGGGCACGAGCAGTACTTC.

The V gene is TRBV5-1, the J gene TRBJ2-5; TRBD1 aligns across 7 bases. Trimming took 3 bases from V and 3 from J; bases not matched to a gene: 2. Germline CDR1 reads SGHRS; CDR2 reads YFSETQ. The length of the CDR3 is 13 residues. The DNA of the CDR3 is TGCGCCAGCAGCTCGGACAGGAAAGAGACCCAGTACTTC. Amino acids: CASSSDRKETQYF.

V usage is TRBV4-1 and J usage is TRBJ1-2, with TRBD1 identical over 12 bases. V lost 1 base to trimming and J lost 10 bases; unmatched junction nucleotides: 10. Germline V gives CDR1 MGHRA, CDR2 YSYEKL. The CDR3 contains 16 residues. Written as DNA, the CDR3 is TGCGCCAGCAGCCAAGTAGTCCGGGACAGGGGGCTTGACTACACCTTC. The encoded protein is CASSQVVRDRGLDYTF.

The chain has TRBV28 and TRBJ2-3; D may be TRBD1 (7 bases). Germline CDR1 reads MDHEN; CDR2 reads SYDVKM. There are 14 residues in the CDR3. V shed 6 bases and J shed 6 bases, with 16 bases lying between them. CDR3 DNA sequence: TGTGCCAGCAGGACACCCAGGGGGGCGGATACGCAGTATTTT. This gives the protein CASRTPRGADTQYF.

The chain carries TRBV11-2 and TRBJ2-7, with 9 bases matching TRBD2. J gave up 2 bases and V 4 bases, and 6 bases lay outside the gene matches. From germline, CDR1 is SGHAT and CDR2 FQNNGV. The CDR3 runs 15 residues. CDR3: CASSSATSGPYEQYF. The CDR3 DNA sequence: TGTGCCAGCAGCTCCGCGACTAGCGGCCCCTACGAGCAGTACTTC.

This clone came up a few times. V gene TRBV11-2 combines with J gene TRBJ2-7; 8 nucleotides line up with TRBD2. This CDR3 has 15 amino acids. After removal of 5 bases from V and 7 bases from J, the junction contained 13 bases not matched to a gene. Germline CDR1 and CDR2: SGHAT and FQNNGV. The CDR3 DNA reads TGTGCCAGCAGCCCGGTTTTGGGTAGCGGGAAGGAGCAGTACTTC. The encoded protein is CASSPVLGSGKEQYF. The complete variable domain, with remaining parts taken from reference TRBV11-2 and TRBJ2-7, reads EAGVAQSPRYKIIEKRQSVAFWCNPISGHATLYWYQQILGQGPKLLIQFQNNGVVDDSQLPKDRFSAERLKGVDSTLKIQPAKLEDSAVYLCASSPVLGSGKEQYFGPGTRLTVT.

Concerning this clone itself: At one end, the junction sequence differs from germline, possibly due to a read error. This chain joins TRBV29-1 and TRBJ1-3; D is unclear. The CDR3 runs 11 residues. Germline CDR1 SQVTM, CDR2 ANQGSEA. The CDR3 loop is CSVEDVGLSLF. CDR3 in DNA: TGCAGCGTTGAAGACGTCGGTCTGAGCCTCTTT.

Details on this clone: The CDR3 ends on some other residue instead of the conserved phenylalanine or tryptophan, so this is likely a read error. The chain combines TRBV19 with TRBJ2-7; 9 bases line up with TRBD2. The CDR3 spans 15 residues. Trimming took 5 bases from V and 2 from J; bases not matched to a gene: 7. Looked up from germline, CDR1 is LNHDA and CDR2 is SQIVND (reference sequence). This CDR3 reads CASSAPGTSPYEQYL. For the CDR3, the DNA is TGTGCCAGTAGTGCACCCGGGACTAGCCCCTACGAGCAGTACCTC.